This passage covers 15 T cell receptor beta chains from one sample sequenced in a study of blood T cells in healthy people across ages. A second 7 to 11 cycle PCR used barcoded and J-beta primers. TCRdb re-called the 5' RACE reads through MiXCR, storing one row per CDR3 protein. The sample includes some 290,000 distinct CDR3 sequences, roughly 29% of them seen just once. Sequenced sample: blood. These receptors all come from a woman in her 70s in good health.

The chain is built from TRBV6-1 and TRBJ2-6; D is uncertain. V was shortened by 3 bases and J by 1 base, with 16 bases between the two germline ends. Looked up from germline, CDR1 is MNHNS and CDR2 is SASEGT. The CDR3 extends over 18 amino acids. CDR3 coding DNA: TGTGCCAGCAGTGACAGATACACCGTAAATTCTGGGGCCAACGTCCTGACTTTC. The encoded protein is CASSDRYTVNSGANVLTF.

This chain links TRBV28 with TRBJ1-1; D remains ambiguous. CDR1 is MDHEN and CDR2 is SYDVKM in the germline V gene. Trimming left V 6 bases short and J 1 base short, with 12 bases between. The CDR3 covers 14 residues. The CDR3 nucleotides read TGTGCCAGCAGGATACAGCTGCAGAACACTGAAGCTTTCTTT. Translated, it gives CASRIQLQNTEAFF.

A few counts support this clonotype. The chain combines TRBV7-2 with TRBJ2-1, with D possibly matching TRBD2 (5 bases). TRBJ2-7 matches the DNA end more closely, so the J call is doubtful. The CDR3 runs to 14 residues. Germline loops: CDR1 SGHTA, CDR2 FQGNSA. CDR3 residues: CASSLAGFYNEQYF. The CDR3 DNA follows: TGTGCCAGCAGCTTGGCGGGTTTCTACAATGAGCAGTACTTC.

In this sample, this clonotype turned up a few times. Given a much more abundant clone one base away, this may be a read error. The CDR3 sequence: CATALGRGCEKLFF. The DNA of the CDR3 is TGTGCCACAGCACTGGGCAGGGGGTGTGAAAAACTGTTTTTT. This chain connects TRBV28 to TRBJ1-4, with 7 nucleotides matching TRBD1. The CDR3 is made up of 14 amino acids. J lost 7 bases, V lost 10 bases, and 12 bases had no gene match. Germline lookup yields CDR1 MDHEN and CDR2 SYDVKM.

This clonotype appeared a few times. The V gene is TRBV7-9, the J gene TRBJ1-2, with D perhaps matching TRBD1 (6 bases). Trimming took off 5 bases at V and 3 bases at J, with 19 bases between the two ends. From germline, CDR1 is SEHNR and CDR2 FQNEAQ (reference sequence). The CDR3 extends over 16 amino acids. The CDR3 spells CASSTVGGRGDYGYTF. In DNA form, the CDR3 reads TGTGCCAGCAGCACCGTGGGGGGGCGCGGAGACTATGGCTACACCTTC. The full variable domain, in which reference TRBV7-9 and TRBJ1-2 provide the parts outside the CDR3, is DTGVSQNPRHKITKRGQNVTFRCDPISEHNRLYWYRQTLGQGPEFLTYFQNEAQLEKSRLLSDRFSAERPKGSFSTLEIQRTEQGDSAMYLCASSTVGGRGDYGYTFGSGTRLTVV.

This clonotype has more than one count but fewer than ten. The V call is TRBV7-9, the J call TRBJ2-5; D gene ambiguous. The J call is uncertain, as TRBJ2-7 better fits the DNA end. This CDR3 region has 16 residues. Germline V gene data show CDR1 as SEHNR and CDR2 as FQNEAQ (reference sequence). CDR3 sequence: CASSPQPYEGEYEQYF. In nucleotides, the CDR3 is TGTGCCAGCAGCCCACAGCCCTACGAAGGAGAATACGAGCAGTACTTC.

The CDR3 loop is CAISVSAYEQYF. The CDR3 region has the DNA TGTGCCATCAGTGTCAGCGCCTACGAGCAGTACTTC. The V gene is TRBV10-3, the J gene TRBJ2-7; D not resolved. Trimming shortened V by 4 bases and J by 2 bases, and 6 bases separated the two germline ends. Germline V gives CDR1 ENHRY, CDR2 SYGVKD. The CDR3 is 12 residues long.

The genes are TRBV6-2 or TRBV6-3 and TRBJ2-5; 7 bases map to TRBD2. Germline values: CDR1 MNHEY, CDR2 SVGEGT. J gave up 2 bases and V 4 bases, and 4 bases lay outside the gene matches. The CDR3 has 14 residues. CDR3 nucleotides: TGTGCCAGCAGTTCCCTAGCGGATCAAGAGACCCAGTACTTC. Protein: CASSSLADQETQYF.

This clonotype was seen only a few times. The V and J genes are TRBV7-2 and TRBJ2-2, with D possibly matching TRBD1 (7 bases). Germline lookup yields CDR1 SGHTA and CDR2 FQGNSA. The length of the CDR3 is 14 residues. Trimming cost V 6 bases and J 6 bases, with 14 bases left between them. The chain's CDR3 is CASRAGGTAGELFF. The CDR3 coding sequence is TGTGCCAGCAGGGCAGGGGGGACCGCCGGGGAGCTGTTTTTT.

In this sample, this clonotype turned up a few times. The chain carries TRBV10-3 and TRBJ2-5; D gene ambiguous. The J call may be mistaken, given a closer DNA end match to TRBJ2-1. Germline CDR1 and CDR2: ENHRY and SYGVKD. The CDR3 consists of 11 residues. For the CDR3, the DNA is TGTGCCATCAGTCCGGGCGATGAGCAGTTCTTC. Its protein product is CAISPGDEQFF.

The chain joins TRBV12-3 or TRBV12-4 to TRBJ1-1, with D tentatively TRBD1 (5 bases). The CDR3 length is 17 residues. V gave up 8 bases and J gave up 1 base, with 23 bases separating them. The CDR3 spells CASQTGGGDARNTEAFF. The CDR3 coding sequence is TGTGCCAGCCAGACGGGTGGGGGAGATGCACGGAACACTGAAGCTTTCTTT.

The chain employs TRBV15 and TRBJ2-7; TRBD2 might be the D (6 bases). Matching the DNA end better, TRBJ2-1 makes the J call doubtful. Germline CDR1 and CDR2: LNHNV and YYDKDF (reference sequence). The CDR3 contains 16 residues. CDR3 DNA: TGTGCCACCAGCGGACACAACAGCCGGGAGCGAGGTGAGCAGTTCTTC. It codes for CATSGHNSRERGEQFF.

V usage is TRBV29-1 and J usage is TRBJ2-1; perhaps TRBD2 as D (6 bases). From germline, CDR1 is SQVTM and CDR2 ANQGSEA. V lost 5 bases to trimming and J lost 0 bases, with 11 bases between them. This CDR3 is 14 amino acids long. Here the CDR3 reads CSVRRGGSYNEQFF. The CDR3 nucleotides are TGCAGCGTTCGACGGGGAGGCTCCTACAATGAGCAGTTCTTC.

This clonotype has just a few counts. This chain uses TRBV27 with TRBJ1-4; no reliable D call. This CDR3 has 13 residues. The V end was cut by 5 bases, the J end by 3 bases, with 7 bases between. Germline V CDR1 and CDR2: MNHEY, SMNVEV (reference sequence). CDR3 residues: CASSRRSNEKLFF. CDR3 nucleotides: TGTGCCAGCAGTCGTCGGTCTAATGAAAAACTGTTTTTT.

This clonotype has only a few counts. J is TRBJ1-2 and V is TRBV14, with 9 bases fitting TRBD1. The CDR3 length is 15 residues. CDR1 and CDR2 from the germline V gene are SGHDN and FVKESK. V was pared by 4 bases and J by 10 bases, with 13 bases of the junction left unmatched. CDR3 protein: CASSRPGQGIRDYTF. Here the CDR3 DNA reads TGTGCCAGCAGCCGCCCGGGACAGGGAATTAGGGACTACACCTTC.